Following are 5 T cell receptor beta chains from one sample sequenced in a study of blood T cell repertoires in COVID-19. The assay was immunoSEQ multiplex PCR, and TCRdb's table has in-frame clones only and misses some. Of about 45,000 clones listed, under 85% were seen once; the top ten hold around 8%. The sample consisted of peripheral blood. These TCRs come from a man older than 75 in a cohort sampled during active COVID-19.

This clone has only one observation. The gene calls are TRBV5-1 and TRBJ2-3, with 9 bases fitting TRBD2. V lost 2 bases and J lost 3; bases outside the gene matches: 4. Germline V gives CDR1 SGHRS, CDR2 YFSETQ. The CDR3 extends over 15 amino acids. CDR3 loop: CASSLRSGGTDTQYF. The CDR3, as DNA: TGCGCCAGCAGCTTAAGAAGCGGGGGGACAGATACGCAGTATTTT.

The chain links TRBV19 to TRBJ2-6; D is unresolved. Trimming shortened V by 6 bases and J by 0 bases, and 6 bases separated the two germline ends. The CDR3 has 14 residues. CDR1 is LNHDA, CDR2 SQIVND, per germline (reference sequence). CDR3 sequence reads: CASRPSSGANVLTF. In nucleotides, the CDR3 is TGTGCCAGTAGGCCCAGCTCTGGGGCCAACGTCCTGACTTTC.

The genes are TRBV25-1 and TRBJ1-4; no clear D gene. The V end was cut by 0 bases, the J end by 5 bases, with 7 bases between. Germline V gives CDR1 MGHDK, CDR2 SYGVNS. The CDR3 totals 14 residues. CDR3 sequence: CASSEYGRNEKLFF. The CDR3 coding sequence is TGTGCCAGCAGTGAATATGGGAGGAATGAAAAACTGTTTTTT.

There are a few counts of this clone. The V gene is TRBV4-3, the J gene TRBJ2-7, with D uncertain. This CDR3 comprises 13 residues. The germline V gene encodes CDR1 LGHNA and CDR2 YSLEER. Trimming pared 0 bases from V and 4 bases from J, leaving 7 bases between. Here the CDR3 reads CASSQDPRYEQYF. The CDR3 DNA is TGCGCCAGCAGCCAAGATCCCCGGTACGAGCAGTACTTC.

The J gene is TRBJ2-3, the V gene TRBV7-2; the match to TRBD2 covers 9 bases. This CDR3 comprises 14 residues. The trim removed 0 bases at V and 7 bases at J, leaving 2 bases unmatched. Germline V gene lookup returns CDR1 SGHTA and CDR2 FQGNSA. CDR3 nucleotide sequence: TGTGCCAGCAGCTTAGCTAGCGGGAGTTATACGCAGTATTTT. Its translation: CASSLASGSYTQYF.